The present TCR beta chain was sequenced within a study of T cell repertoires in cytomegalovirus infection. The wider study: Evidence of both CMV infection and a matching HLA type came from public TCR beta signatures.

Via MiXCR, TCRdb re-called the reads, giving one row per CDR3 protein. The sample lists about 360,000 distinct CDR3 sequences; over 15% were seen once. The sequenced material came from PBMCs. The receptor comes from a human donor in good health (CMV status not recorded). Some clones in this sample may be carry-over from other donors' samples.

The CDR3 bases are TGTGCCAGCAGCGAAACAGGGGGCGAGCAGTACTTC. Protein product: CASSETGGEQYF. The rearrangement uses TRBV11-2 and TRBJ2-7; 8 nucleotides line up with TRBD1. Germline V lookup: CDR1 SGHAT, CDR2 FQNNGV. V was pared by 5 bases and J by 6 bases, with 3 bases of the junction left unmatched. CDR3 length: 12 amino acids.